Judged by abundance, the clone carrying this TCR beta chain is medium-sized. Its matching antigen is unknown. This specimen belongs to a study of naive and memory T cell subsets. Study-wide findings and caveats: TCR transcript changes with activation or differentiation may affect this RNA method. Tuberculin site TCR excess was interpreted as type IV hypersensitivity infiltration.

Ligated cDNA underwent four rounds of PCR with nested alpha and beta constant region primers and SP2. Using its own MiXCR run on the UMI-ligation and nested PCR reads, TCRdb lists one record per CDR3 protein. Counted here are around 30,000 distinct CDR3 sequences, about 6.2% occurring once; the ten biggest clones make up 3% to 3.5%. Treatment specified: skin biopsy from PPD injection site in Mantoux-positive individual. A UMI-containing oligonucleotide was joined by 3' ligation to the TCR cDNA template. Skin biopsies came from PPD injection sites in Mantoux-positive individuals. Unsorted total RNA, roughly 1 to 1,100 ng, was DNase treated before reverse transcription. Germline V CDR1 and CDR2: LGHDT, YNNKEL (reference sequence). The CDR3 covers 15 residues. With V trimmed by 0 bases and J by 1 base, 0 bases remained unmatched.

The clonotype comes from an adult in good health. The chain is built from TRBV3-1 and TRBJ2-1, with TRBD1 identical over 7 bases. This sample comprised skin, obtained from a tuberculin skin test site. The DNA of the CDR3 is TGTGCCAGCAGCCAAGACAGGGGGTCCTACAATGAGCAGTTCTTC. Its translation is CASSQDRGSYNEQFF.